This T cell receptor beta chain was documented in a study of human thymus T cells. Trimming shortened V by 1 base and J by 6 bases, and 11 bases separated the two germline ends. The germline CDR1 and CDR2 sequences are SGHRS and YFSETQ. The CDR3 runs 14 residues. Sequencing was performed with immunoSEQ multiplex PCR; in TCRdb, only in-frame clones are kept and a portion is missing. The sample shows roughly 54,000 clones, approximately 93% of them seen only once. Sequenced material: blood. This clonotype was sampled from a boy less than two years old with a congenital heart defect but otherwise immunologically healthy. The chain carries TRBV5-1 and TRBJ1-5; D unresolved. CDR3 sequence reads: CASSLWANSQPQHF. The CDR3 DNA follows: TGCGCCAGCAGCTTGTGGGCAAATTCTCAGCCCCAGCATTTT.